Listed here are 6 T cell receptor beta chains from one sample, sequenced in a study of blood T cell repertoires in COVID-19. Clones were sequenced by immunoSEQ multiplex PCR, and TCRdb holds only the in-frame ones, with some missing. Among around 260,000 clones listed, approximately 92% were seen once. Sequences were obtained from peripheral blood. The receptors come from a person aged 18 to 30 with COVID-19, enrolled during active disease.

V and J are TRBV4-1 and TRBJ2-1; D gene ambiguous. Germline V gene sequence: CDR1 MGHRA, CDR2 YSYEKL. V was pared by 0 bases and J by 10 bases, with 13 bases between. The CDR3 is 14 residues long. CDR3 in amino acids: CASSQEILLLEQFF. CDR3 bases: TGCGCCAGCAGCCAAGAAATTCTTCTCCTCGAGCAGTTCTTC.

The DNA of the CDR3 is TGTGCCAGCAGCTCCCCTCCGTCTGAAGCTTTCTTT. Its translation is CASSSPPSEAFF. The V gene is TRBV11-2, the J gene TRBJ1-1; D gene ambiguous. In germline, CDR1 is SGHAT, CDR2 FQNNGV. Trimming took 4 bases from V and 6 from J, leaving 9 bases between them. The CDR3 consists of 12 residues.

As DNA, the CDR3 is TGTGCCAGCGTCTTACTAGCGGGAGCGAACACCGGGGAGCTGTTTTTT. It yields the protein CASVLLAGANTGELFF. The J gene is TRBJ2-2, the V gene TRBV11-2; 11 nucleotides align to TRBD2. Germline V gene lookup returns CDR1 SGHAT and CDR2 FQNNGV. The CDR3 is made up of 16 amino acids. J lost 0 bases, V lost 8 bases, and 5 bases had no gene match.

The chain employs TRBV19 and TRBJ2-1; maybe TRBD2 (6 bases). The V and J ends lost 3 bases and 6 bases respectively, with 15 bases between them. This CDR3 region has 15 residues. CDR1 is LNHDA, CDR2 SQIVND, per germline (reference sequence). The CDR3 nucleotides read TGTGCCAGTAGTATGGGAAGCGGGTCCCTCAATGAGCAGTTCTTC. Protein: CASSMGSGSLNEQFF.

This chain links TRBV6-4 with TRBJ2-3, with D perhaps TRBD1 (6 bases). The V and J ends lost 0 bases and 0 bases respectively, with 7 bases between them. The CDR3 contains 15 residues. CDR1 and CDR2 (germline): MRHNA, SNTAGT. The CDR3 region is CASSDSTGSTDTQYF. CDR3 nucleotide sequence: TGTGCCAGCAGTGACTCAACAGGGAGCACAGATACGCAGTATTTT.

V usage is TRBV5-1 and J usage is TRBJ1-1; maybe TRBD1 (5 bases). The germline V gene encodes CDR1 SGHRS and CDR2 YFSETQ. The CDR3 has 16 residues. Trimming stripped 0 bases from V and 0 bases from J, with 12 bases between. CDR3 sequence: CASSLGQNYLNTEAFF. In nucleotides, the CDR3 is TGCGCCAGCAGCTTGGGACAGAACTACTTGAACACTGAAGCTTTCTTT.